The 5 T cell receptor beta chains below come from one sample, sequenced in a study of shared clonotypes between healthy human individuals. The protocol was immunoSEQ multiplex PCR, while the TCRdb copy is restricted to in-frame clones and leaves out a portion. The table includes around 2.5 million clones, approximately 94% detected once. Sample: naive CD4+ T cells from PBMCs. Subset in this sample: CD45RA+ positively selected. All receptors derive from a man aged 18-30 years in good health. Some clones in this sample may be carry-over from other donors' samples.

The chain uses TRBV19 and TRBJ2-7, with TRBD1 matching over 10 bases. Unmatched junction bases numbered 8, after V lost 6 bases and J lost 3 bases. The germline gives CDR1 LNHDA, CDR2 SQIVND (reference sequence). The CDR3 contains 15 residues. CDR3: CASRFRDRGLYEQYF. The CDR3 DNA reads as TGTGCCAGTAGATTCCGGGACAGGGGTCTCTACGAGCAGTACTTC.

This rearrangement joins TRBV28 to TRBJ2-7; the D is unclear. The germline V gene encodes CDR1 MDHEN and CDR2 SYDVKM. The CDR3 has 12 residues. Between the trimmed V and J ends, which lost 5 bases and 4 bases, there was a span of 9 bases. This CDR3 reads CASSHSKYEQYF. Here the CDR3 DNA reads TGTGCCAGCAGTCATTCGAAGTACGAGCAGTACTTC.

The chain combines TRBV12-1 with TRBJ1-5; TRBD1, the D gene given by the table, was not confirmed from the DNA. TRBV12-1 is deemed a pseudogene. There are 17 residues in the CDR3. CDR3 in DNA: TGTGCCAGCAGCTTCCGAAAGGGGGCAAAAGGCAATCAGCCCCAGCATTTT. Its protein is CASSFRKGAKGNQPQHF.

The chain is built from TRBV2 and TRBJ2-3, with TRBD2 matching over 7 bases. Per the germline V gene, CDR1 is SNHLY and CDR2 is FYNNEI. The CDR3 runs 14 residues. J was trimmed by 2 bases and V by 8 bases; bases with no gene match: 7. For the CDR3, the DNA is TGTGCCAGCGCTAGCGGAATCCTCACAGATACGCAGTATTTT. Amino acids: CASASGILTDTQYF.

The chain employs TRBV4-2 and TRBJ1-2; D might be TRBD1 (6 bases). The CDR3 is 19 residues long. The germline gives CDR1 LGHNA, CDR2 YNFKEQ. V was shortened by 0 bases and J by 8 bases, with 28 bases between the two germline ends. The CDR3 sequence: CASSQDSTRYRGSMRGYTF. The CDR3 DNA follows: TGTGCCAGCAGCCAAGATAGTACCAGATATAGGGGGTCGATGCGGGGCTACACCTTC.